This T cell receptor beta chain was sequenced for a study of blood T cell repertoires in COVID-19. The CDR3 consists of 12 residues. V trimming: 6 bases; J trimming: 3 bases; junction bases outside the gene matches: 2. Germline CDR1 is LNHDA and CDR2 is SQIVND (reference sequence). Sequencing was performed with immunoSEQ multiplex PCR; in TCRdb, only in-frame clones are kept and a portion is missing. The repertoire holds about 220,000 clones, with 85% as singletons. Sequences were obtained from peripheral blood. The TCR was taken from a man aged 50-60 years who had recovered from COVID-19. This chain joins TRBV19 and TRBJ2-7, with 7 bases identical to TRBD1. Here the CDR3 reads CASSPGGYEQYF. The CDR3 DNA sequence: TGTGCCAGTAGCCCAGGGGGCTACGAGCAGTACTTC.